Many counts were recorded for the clone carrying this T cell receptor beta chain. Its antigen is not identified. Quantitative barcoded 5'-RACE was used to prepare TCR beta libraries. TCRdb recomputed calls from the 5' RACE reads with MiXCR, one row per CDR3 protein. The profile shows around 28,000 distinct CDR3 sequences, less than 40% of them singletons. The data originate from a study of CD8 T cells in ankylosing spondylitis. The study's findings and limits: CD8+ cells made up the disease-linked clones, which were relatively rare in peripheral blood.

This CDR3 is built from 13 residues. V was clipped by 5 bases and J by 9 bases; unmatched bases: 4. Germline V lookup: CDR1 PRHDT, CDR2 FYEKMQ (reference sequence). This clonotype originated in a male donor with ankylosing spondylitis. V gene TRBV13 combines with J gene TRBJ2-1; 10 bases fit TRBD2. The sample was synovial fluid, either unsorted or a sorted T cell fraction (not recorded which). The CDR3 DNA sequence: TGTGCCAGCAGCCCAGGGACTAGCGTTGAGCAGTTCTTC. Translating it yields CASSPGTSVEQFF.